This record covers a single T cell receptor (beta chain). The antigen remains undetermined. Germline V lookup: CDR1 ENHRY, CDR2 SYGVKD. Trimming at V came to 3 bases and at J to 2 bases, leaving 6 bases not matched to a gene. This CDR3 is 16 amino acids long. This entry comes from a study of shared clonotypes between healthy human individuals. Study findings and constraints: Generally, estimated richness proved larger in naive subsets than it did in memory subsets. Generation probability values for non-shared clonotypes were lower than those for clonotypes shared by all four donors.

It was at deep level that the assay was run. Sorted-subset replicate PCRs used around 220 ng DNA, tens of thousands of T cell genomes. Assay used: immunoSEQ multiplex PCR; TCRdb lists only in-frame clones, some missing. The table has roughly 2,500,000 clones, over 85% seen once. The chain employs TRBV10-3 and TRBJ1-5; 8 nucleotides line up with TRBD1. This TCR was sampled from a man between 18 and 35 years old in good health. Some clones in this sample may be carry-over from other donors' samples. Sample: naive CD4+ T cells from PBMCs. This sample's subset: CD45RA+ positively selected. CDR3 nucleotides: TGTGCCATCAGTGACCCAACAGGGGGAGGCAATCAGCCCCAGCATTTT. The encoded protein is CAISDPTGGGNQPQHF.